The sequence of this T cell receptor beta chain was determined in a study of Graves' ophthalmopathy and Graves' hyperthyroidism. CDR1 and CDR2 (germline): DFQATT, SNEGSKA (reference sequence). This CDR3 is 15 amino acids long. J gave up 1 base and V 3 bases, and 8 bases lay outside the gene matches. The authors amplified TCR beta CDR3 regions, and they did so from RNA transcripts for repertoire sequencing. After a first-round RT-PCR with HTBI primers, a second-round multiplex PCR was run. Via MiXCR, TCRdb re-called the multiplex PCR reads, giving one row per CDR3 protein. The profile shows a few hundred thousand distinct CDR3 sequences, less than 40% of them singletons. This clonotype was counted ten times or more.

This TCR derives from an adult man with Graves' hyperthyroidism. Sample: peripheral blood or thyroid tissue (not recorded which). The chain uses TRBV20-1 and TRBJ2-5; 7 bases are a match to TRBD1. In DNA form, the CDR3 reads TGCAGTGCTAGGCCCCCACAGGGGATCCAAGAGACCCAGTACTTC. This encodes CSARPPQGIQETQYF.